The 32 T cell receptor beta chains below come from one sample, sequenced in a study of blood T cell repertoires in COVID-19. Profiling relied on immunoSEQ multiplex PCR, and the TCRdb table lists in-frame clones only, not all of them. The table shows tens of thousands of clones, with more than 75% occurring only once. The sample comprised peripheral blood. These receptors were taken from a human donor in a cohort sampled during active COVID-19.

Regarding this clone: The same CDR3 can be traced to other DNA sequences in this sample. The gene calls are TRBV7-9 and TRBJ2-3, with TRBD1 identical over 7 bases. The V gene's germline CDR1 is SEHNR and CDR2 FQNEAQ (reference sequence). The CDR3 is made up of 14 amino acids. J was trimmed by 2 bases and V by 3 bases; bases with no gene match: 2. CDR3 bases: TGTGCCAGCAGCTTGACAGGGTCCACAGATACGCAGTATTTT. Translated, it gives CASSLTGSTDTQYF.

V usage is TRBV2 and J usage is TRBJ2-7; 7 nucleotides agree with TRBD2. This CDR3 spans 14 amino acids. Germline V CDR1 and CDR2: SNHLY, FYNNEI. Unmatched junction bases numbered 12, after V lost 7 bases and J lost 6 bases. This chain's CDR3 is CASIAPGGSSEQYF. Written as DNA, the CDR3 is TGTGCCAGCATCGCGCCGGGGGGATCATCCGAGCAGTACTTC.

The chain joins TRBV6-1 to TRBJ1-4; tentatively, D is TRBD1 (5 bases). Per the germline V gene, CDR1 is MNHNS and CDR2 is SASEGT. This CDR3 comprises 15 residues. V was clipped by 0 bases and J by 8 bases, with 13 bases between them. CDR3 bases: TGTGCCAGCAGTGAAGCGGGGCTGGGGTACGAAAAACTGTTTTTT. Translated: CASSEAGLGYEKLFF.

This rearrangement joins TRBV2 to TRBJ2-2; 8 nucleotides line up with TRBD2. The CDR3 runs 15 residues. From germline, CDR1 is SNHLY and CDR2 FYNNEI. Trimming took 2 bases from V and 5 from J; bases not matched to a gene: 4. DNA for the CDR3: TGTGCCAGCAGTGAACGGCGGGAGGCGACCGGGGAGCTGTTTTTT. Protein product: CASSERREATGELFF.

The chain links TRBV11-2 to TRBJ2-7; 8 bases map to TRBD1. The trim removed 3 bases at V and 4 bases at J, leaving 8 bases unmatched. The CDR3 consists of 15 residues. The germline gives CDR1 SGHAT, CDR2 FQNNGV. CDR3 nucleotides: TGTGCCAGCAGCTTGGCCGGGACAGGCATTTACGAGCAGTACTTC. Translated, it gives CASSLAGTGIYEQYF.

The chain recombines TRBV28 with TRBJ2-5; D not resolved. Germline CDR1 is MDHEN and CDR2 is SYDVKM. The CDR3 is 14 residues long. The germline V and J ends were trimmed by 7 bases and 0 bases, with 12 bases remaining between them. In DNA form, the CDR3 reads TGTGCCAGCAAAAAGTCTATTTACCAAGAGACCCAGTACTTC. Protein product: CASKKSIYQETQYF.

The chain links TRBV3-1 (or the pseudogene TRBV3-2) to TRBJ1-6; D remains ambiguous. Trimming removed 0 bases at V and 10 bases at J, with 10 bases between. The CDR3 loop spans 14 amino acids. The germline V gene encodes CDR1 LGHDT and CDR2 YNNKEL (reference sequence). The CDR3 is CASSQEARTSPLHF. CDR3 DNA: TGTGCCAGCAGCCAAGAGGCCCGTACCTCACCCCTCCACTTT.

The DNA for the CDR3 is TGTGCCACCCAAGTACTAGCGGGAGTTCTGAATGAGCAGTTCTTC. Its translation is CATQVLAGVLNEQFF. This chain connects TRBV2 to TRBJ2-1; 11 nucleotides match TRBD2. CDR3 length equals 15 residues. Germline V gene sequence: CDR1 SNHLY, CDR2 FYNNEI. Losses at the gene ends were 10 bases for V and 7 bases for J; bases not matched to a gene: 12.

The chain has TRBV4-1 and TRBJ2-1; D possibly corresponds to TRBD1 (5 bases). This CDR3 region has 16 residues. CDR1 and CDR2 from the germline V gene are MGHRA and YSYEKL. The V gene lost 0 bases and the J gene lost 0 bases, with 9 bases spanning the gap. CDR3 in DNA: TGCGCCAGCAGCCAAGAAACAGGTGCCTCCTACAATGAGCAGTTCTTC. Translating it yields CASSQETGASYNEQFF.

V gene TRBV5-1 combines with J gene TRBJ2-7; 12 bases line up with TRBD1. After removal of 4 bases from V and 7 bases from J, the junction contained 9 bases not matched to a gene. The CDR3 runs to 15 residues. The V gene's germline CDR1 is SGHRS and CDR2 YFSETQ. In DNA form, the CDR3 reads TGCGCCAGCAGCCTCGGGACAGGGGGCGATTTGGAGCAGTACTTC. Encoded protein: CASSLGTGGDLEQYF. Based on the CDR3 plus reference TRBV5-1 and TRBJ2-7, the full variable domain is KAGVTQTPRYLIKTRGQQVTLSCSPISGHRSVSWYQQTPGQGLQFLFEYFSETQRNKGNFPGRFSGRQFSNSRSEMNVSTLELGDSALYLCASSLGTGGDLEQYFGPGTRLTVT.

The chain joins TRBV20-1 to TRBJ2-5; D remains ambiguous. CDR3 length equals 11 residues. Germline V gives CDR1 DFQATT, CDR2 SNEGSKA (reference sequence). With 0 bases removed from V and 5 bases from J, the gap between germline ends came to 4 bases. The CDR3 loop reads CSARDLETQYF. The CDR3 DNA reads TGCAGTGCTAGAGATCTGGAGACCCAGTACTTC.

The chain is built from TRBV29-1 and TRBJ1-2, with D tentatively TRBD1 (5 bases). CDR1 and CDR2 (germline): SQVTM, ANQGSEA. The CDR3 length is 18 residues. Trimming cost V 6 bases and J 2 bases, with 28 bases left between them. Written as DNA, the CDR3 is TGCAGCGTACAAGAAAGTGGGACCTGGGAGGTCACAAACTATGGCTACACCTTC. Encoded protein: CSVQESGTWEVTNYGYTF.

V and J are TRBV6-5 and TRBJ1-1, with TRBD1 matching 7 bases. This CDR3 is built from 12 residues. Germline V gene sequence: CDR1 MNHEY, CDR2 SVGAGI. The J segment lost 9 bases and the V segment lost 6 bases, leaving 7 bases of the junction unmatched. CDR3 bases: TGTGCCAGCAGGGGGCCGGGACAGAAAGCTTTCTTT. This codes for CASRGPGQKAFF.

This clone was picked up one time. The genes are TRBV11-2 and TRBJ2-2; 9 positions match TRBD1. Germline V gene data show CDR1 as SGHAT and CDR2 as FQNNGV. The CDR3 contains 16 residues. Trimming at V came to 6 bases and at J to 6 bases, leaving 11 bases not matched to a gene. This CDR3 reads CASRMSITGGPGELFF. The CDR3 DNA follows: TGTGCCAGCAGAATGAGCATAACAGGGGGCCCCGGGGAGCTGTTTTTT.

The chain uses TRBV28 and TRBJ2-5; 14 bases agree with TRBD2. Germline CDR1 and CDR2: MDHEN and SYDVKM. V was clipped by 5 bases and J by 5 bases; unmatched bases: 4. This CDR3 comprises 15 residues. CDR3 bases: TGTGCCAGCAGTCCAGGACTAGCGGGAGGTGAGACCCAGTACTTC. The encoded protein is CASSPGLAGGETQYF.

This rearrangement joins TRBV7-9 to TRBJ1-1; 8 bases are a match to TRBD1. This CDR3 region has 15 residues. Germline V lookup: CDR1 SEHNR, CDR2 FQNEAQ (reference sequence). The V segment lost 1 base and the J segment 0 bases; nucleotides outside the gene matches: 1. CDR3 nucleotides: TGTGCCAGCAGCTTAGGGGACAGGATGAACACTGAAGCTTTCTTT. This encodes CASSLGDRMNTEAFF.

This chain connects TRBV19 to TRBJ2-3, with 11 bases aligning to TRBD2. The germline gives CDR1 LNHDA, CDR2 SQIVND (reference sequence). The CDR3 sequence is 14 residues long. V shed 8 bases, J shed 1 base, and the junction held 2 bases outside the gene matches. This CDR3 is CASSGLAGTDTQYF. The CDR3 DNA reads TGTGCCAGTTCGGGACTAGCGGGCACAGATACGCAGTATTTT.

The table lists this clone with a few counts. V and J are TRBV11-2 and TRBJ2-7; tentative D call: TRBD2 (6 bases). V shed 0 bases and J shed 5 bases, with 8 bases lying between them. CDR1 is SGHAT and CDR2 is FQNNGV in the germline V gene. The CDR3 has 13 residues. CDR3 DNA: TGTGCCAGCAGCTTAGAGGCTAGCGACGAGCAGTACTTC. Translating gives CASSLEASDEQYF.

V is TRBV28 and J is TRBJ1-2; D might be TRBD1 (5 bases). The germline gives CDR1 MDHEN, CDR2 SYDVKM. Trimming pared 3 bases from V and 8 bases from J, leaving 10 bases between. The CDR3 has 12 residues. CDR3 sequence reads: CASSLPGRGYTF. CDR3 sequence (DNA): TGTGCCAGCAGTTTGCCAGGGCGCGGCTACACCTTC.

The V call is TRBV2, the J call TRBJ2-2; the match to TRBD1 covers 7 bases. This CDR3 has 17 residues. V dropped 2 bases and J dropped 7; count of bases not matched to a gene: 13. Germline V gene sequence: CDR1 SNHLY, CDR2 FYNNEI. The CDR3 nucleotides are TGTGCCAGCAGTGAACCCTTAGACAGGGCCGGTATCGGGGAGCTGTTTTTT. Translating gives CASSEPLDRAGIGELFF.

The CDR3 DNA sequence: TGTGCCAGCAGCCAACGACAGGGAGCGTCGCAATCCCCCCTCCACTTT. It encodes CASSQRQGASQSPLHF. The rearrangement links TRBV14 to TRBJ1-6; 7 nucleotides align to TRBD1. Looked up from germline, CDR1 is SGHDN and CDR2 is FVKESK. The CDR3 consists of 16 residues. The ends lost 2 bases at V and 13 bases at J; junction bases unmatched: 14.

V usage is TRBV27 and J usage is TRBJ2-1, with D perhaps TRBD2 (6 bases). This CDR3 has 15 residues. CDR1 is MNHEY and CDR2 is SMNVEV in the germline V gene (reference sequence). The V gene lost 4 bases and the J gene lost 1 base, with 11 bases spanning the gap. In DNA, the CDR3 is TGTGCCAGCAGTTCGGAGGGCGGGTCCTACAATGAGCAGTTCTTC. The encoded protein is CASSSEGGSYNEQFF.

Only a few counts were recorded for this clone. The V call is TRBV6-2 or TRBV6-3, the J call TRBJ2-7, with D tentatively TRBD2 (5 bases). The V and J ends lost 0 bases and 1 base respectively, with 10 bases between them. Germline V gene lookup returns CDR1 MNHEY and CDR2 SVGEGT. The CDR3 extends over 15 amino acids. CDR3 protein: CASSYSWAGSYEQYF. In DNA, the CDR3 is TGTGCCAGCAGTTACTCTTGGGCGGGTTCCTACGAGCAGTACTTC.

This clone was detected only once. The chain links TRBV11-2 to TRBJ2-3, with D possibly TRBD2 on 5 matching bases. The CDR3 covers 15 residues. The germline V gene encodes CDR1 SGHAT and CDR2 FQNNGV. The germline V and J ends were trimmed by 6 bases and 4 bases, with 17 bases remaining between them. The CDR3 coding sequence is TGTGCCAGCAGTCCAGCAGGCGGGTTTCCAGATACGCAGTATTTT. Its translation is CASSPAGGFPDTQYF.

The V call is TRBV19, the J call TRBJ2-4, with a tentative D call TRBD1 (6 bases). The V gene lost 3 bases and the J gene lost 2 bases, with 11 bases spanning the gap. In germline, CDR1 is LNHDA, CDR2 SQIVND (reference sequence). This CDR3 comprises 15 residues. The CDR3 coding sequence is TGTGCCAGTAGTATCTACAGGGAGTCCAAAAACATTCAGTACTTC. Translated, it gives CASSIYRESKNIQYF.

CDR3 DNA sequence: TGTGCCAGCAGCCGTGAAGCGGGACCAAATTACGAGCAGTACTTC. This translates into CASSREAGPNYEQYF. The rearrangement uses TRBV7-2 and TRBJ2-7; 7 nucleotides agree with TRBD2. The germline V gene has CDR1 SGHTA and CDR2 FQGNSA. V dropped 5 bases and J dropped 4; count of bases not matched to a gene: 11. The CDR3 has 15 residues.

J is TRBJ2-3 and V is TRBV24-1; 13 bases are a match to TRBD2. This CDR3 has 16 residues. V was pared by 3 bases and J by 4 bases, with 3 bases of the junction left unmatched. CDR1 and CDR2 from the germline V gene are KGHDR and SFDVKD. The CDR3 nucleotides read TGTGCCACCAGTGATCGTACTAGCGGGAGGGCAGATACGCAGTATTTT. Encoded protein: CATSDRTSGRADTQYF.

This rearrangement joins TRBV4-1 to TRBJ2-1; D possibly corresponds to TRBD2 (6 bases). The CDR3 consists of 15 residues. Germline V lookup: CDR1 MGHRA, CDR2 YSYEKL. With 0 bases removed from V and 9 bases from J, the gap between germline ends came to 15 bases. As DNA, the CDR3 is TGCGCCAGCAGCCAAGAATACGGGAGAGGGGTTGAGCAGTTCTTC. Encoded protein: CASSQEYGRGVEQFF.

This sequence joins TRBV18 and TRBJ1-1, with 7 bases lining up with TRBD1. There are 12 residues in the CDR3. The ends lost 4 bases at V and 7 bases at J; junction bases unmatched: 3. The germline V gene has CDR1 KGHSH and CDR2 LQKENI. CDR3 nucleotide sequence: TGTGCCAGCTCACGACAGGGATATGAAGCTTTCTTT. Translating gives CASSRQGYEAFF.

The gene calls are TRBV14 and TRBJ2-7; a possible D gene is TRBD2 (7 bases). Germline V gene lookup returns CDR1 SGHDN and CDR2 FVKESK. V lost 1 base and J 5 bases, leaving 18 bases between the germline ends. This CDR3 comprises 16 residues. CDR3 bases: TGTGCCAGCAGCCAAGTACTGGGGCGGGGGCCCGACGAGCAGTACTTC. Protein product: CASSQVLGRGPDEQYF.

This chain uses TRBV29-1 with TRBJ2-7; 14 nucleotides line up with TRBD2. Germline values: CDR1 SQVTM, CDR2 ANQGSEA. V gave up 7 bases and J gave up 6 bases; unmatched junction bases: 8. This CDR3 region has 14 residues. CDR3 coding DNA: TGCAGCGCCTGGCCGGGACTAGCGGGAGCCGAGCAGTACTTC. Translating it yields CSAWPGLAGAEQYF.

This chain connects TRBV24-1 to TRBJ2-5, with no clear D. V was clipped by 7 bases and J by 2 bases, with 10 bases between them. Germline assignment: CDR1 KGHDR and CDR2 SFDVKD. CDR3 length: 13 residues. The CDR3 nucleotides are TGTGCCACCAGGCGATCGGGTCAAGAGACCCAGTACTTC. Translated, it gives CATRRSGQETQYF.